The present TCR beta chain was sequenced within a study of beta chain features in type 1 diabetes. Stem cell-like memory, regulatory, central memory and naive CD4+ cells were sorted via CD45RO/CCR7/CD25/CD127/CD95/CD27. This clone was observed at least ten times. Its antigen is still unknown. Distinct nucleotide sequences in the sample also encode this CDR3. Germline V gene lookup returns CDR1 MDHEN and CDR2 SYDVKM. This CDR3 region has 13 residues. Trimming cost V 6 bases and J 3 bases, with 9 bases left between them. The study reverse transcribed the entire isolated RNA, so it sequenced expressed TCRB transcripts. Clones were read by immunoSEQ multiplex PCR, and TCRdb kept only the in-frame ones, dropping some. The table records under 200,000 clones, approximately 8.1% of them present only once. Notes on the study in general: Naive, central memory and regulatory TCRB repertoires appeared more similar among patients than healthy donors.

This clonotype was obtained from a man aged 18 to 29 in good health. The V and J genes are TRBV28 and TRBJ2-1; D call uncertain. Sample: central memory CD4+ T cells from blood. CDR3 region: CASSYDFYNEQFF. The CDR3, as DNA: TGTGCCAGCAGCTACGACTTCTACAATGAGCAGTTCTTC.